This T cell receptor beta chain was found in a study of blood T cell repertoires in COVID-19. Study-wide context: There were acute and convalescent COVID-19 samples, and they came from the United States, Italy and Spain. From T cells, B-cell-depleted T cells, or PBMCs came the material, which was cDNA or gDNA.

Original analysis: The authors estimated nucleated cell counts from reference gene primer amplification. TCRdb keeps only in-frame clones here, not all; method: immunoSEQ multiplex PCR. V and J calls and clone size are given by that table; D and trimming were obtained from the DNA. The sample carries fewer than 350,000 clones, roughly 86% recorded once. Seattle patients were enrolled during active infection and followed longitudinally. The CDR3 is 15 residues long. Trimming took off 0 bases at V and 7 bases at J, with 15 bases between the two ends. Germline V gives CDR1 SQVTM, CDR2 ANQGSEA. The chain uses TRBV29-1 and TRBJ1-4, with D hard to call. The sample consisted of peripheral blood. The source of this sequence is a young man with COVID-19, enrolled during active disease. CDR3 loop: CSVEDPNPEREKLFF. The CDR3 nucleotides are TGCAGCGTTGAAGATCCCAACCCCGAGCGTGAAAAACTGTTTTTT.